The text below deals with one TCR beta chain. The antigen is not known. CDR3 length equals 15 residues. The V end lost 1 base, the J end lost 5 bases, and 12 bases lay between the germline ends. Germline CDR1 and CDR2: MGHRA and YSYEKL. This specimen comes from a study of yellow fever vaccine responses in identical twins. Whole-study results and caveats: Reported findings indicate that twins' vaccine T cell responses seemed partially convergent, partially personalized.

TCRdb fed the RT-PCR reads into MiXCR, producing one record per CDR3 protein. Here the sample spans approximately 2,000 distinct CDR3 sequences, under 35% being singletons. V gene TRBV4-1 combines with J gene TRBJ2-1, with D perhaps being TRBD1 or TRBD2 (7 bases each). Material: T cells from blood (PBMCs), unsorted or a sorted subset (not recorded which), obtained before or after yellow fever vaccination (not recorded which). This clonotype was sampled from a woman younger than 35 who received the yellow fever vaccine. The CDR3, as DNA: TGCGCCAGCAGCCAAGCAGGGGGGGGGGACAATGAGCAGTTCTTC. Protein product: CASSQAGGGDNEQFF.